The rows below give T cell receptor beta chains drawn from one sample of a study of T cell repertoires in ileal Crohn's disease. Sequencing was performed with immunoSEQ multiplex PCR; in TCRdb, only in-frame clones are kept and a portion is missing. The sample yields 6,000 to 8,000 clones, around 85% seen once. What was sequenced was ileal tissue. These receptors were obtained from an adult with Crohn's disease. CDR3s include the opening cysteine and the closing phenylalanine or tryptophan. Fields, in order: CDR3 DNA, CDR3 protein, clone size, V gene, D gene, J gene. The D gene is left open where the match is weak. A clone size is listed for some rows: how often the clone was seen (once, few, many), or a class if it is expanded.

TGTGCCTGGTCGAGGGATAGCAATCAGCCCCAGCATTTT | CAWSRDSNQPQHF | few | TRBV30 | . | TRBJ1-5
TGTGCCAGCAGCTTAGCAGCGACAAGGGGGCCCTACGAGCAGTACTTC | CASSLAATRGPYEQYF | . | TRBV11-2 | TRBD1 | TRBJ2-7
TGTGCCAGCAGTTACTCGGGGACAGGGCGTGCCTATGGCTACACCTTC | CASSYSGTGRAYGYTF | few | TRBV6-5 | TRBD1 | TRBJ1-2
TGCGCCAGCAGTGAAACATCTCCCCCCTACGAGCAGTACTTC | CASSETSPPYEQYF | few | TRBV10-1 | . | TRBJ2-7
TGTGCCAGCAGTTTAGGAACTATGAGCTCCTACGAGCAGTACTTC | CASSLGTMSSYEQYF | . | TRBV5-6 | . | TRBJ2-7
TGTGCCAGCAGCGACGGGCCACTAGCGGACAACCCAGATACGCAGTATTTT | CASSDGPLADNPDTQYF | . | TRBV7-3 | TRBD2 | TRBJ2-3
TGTGCCAGCAGCCCCCTTGGAGCGAGGGAGCAGTACTTC | CASSPLGAREQYF | . | TRBV7-3 | . | TRBJ2-7
TGTGCCAGCAGCTTAATGTCTACTAGACCCCCACAAGAGACCCAGTACTTC | CASSLMSTRPPQETQYF | . | TRBV7-3 | . | TRBJ2-5
TGTGCCGCTCAAGGGGACAATAGCAATCAGCCCCAGCATTTT | CAAQGDNSNQPQHF | . | TRBV30 | . | TRBJ1-5
TGTGCCACCAGCAGGATTACAGGAGCGGGGTCTAGTGAGCAGTACTTC | CATSRITGAGSSEQYF | . | TRBV15 | TRBD2 | TRBJ2-7
TGTGCCAGCAGCTTAAATACAGTCACCGGGGAGCTGTTTTTT | CASSLNTVTGELFF | . | TRBV7-2 | . | TRBJ2-2